Shown below are 26 T cell receptor beta chains from a single sample sequenced in a study of OX40 agonist ivuxolimab in advanced cancers. Libraries were prepared by immunoSEQ multiplex PCR; TCRdb keeps only in-frame clonotypes and omits some of them. The sample carries about 32,000 clones, approximately 80% recorded once. Sequencing was performed on CD4+ or CD8+ T cells sorted from blood, taken in a trial of the OX40 agonist ivuxolimab. All receptors come from an adult with an advanced solid tumor such as melanoma, head and neck, liver or kidney cancer.

J is TRBJ2-3 and V is TRBV5-1, with 9 bases aligning to TRBD2. The CDR3 has 15 amino acids. Germline values: CDR1 SGHRS, CDR2 YFSETQ. J gave up 1 base and V 4 bases, and 4 bases lay outside the gene matches. CDR3 bases: TGCGCCAGCAGCCCGGAGCGGGGGGGCACAGATACGCAGTATTTT. This encodes CASSPERGGTDTQYF.

The CDR3 DNA reads TGCGCCAGCACACGGAGCCTGGACACAGATACGCAGTATTTT. Amino acids: CASTRSLDTDTQYF. The chain uses TRBV5-1 and TRBJ2-3; D is unclear. Looked up from germline, CDR1 is SGHRS and CDR2 is YFSETQ. V dropped 6 bases and J dropped 2 bases, with 13 bases sitting between them. The CDR3 length is 14 residues.

The chain combines TRBV6-5 with TRBJ1-2; 8 nucleotides match TRBD1. J gave up 8 bases and V 5 bases, and 10 bases lay outside the gene matches. CDR1 is MNHEY and CDR2 is SVGAGI in the germline V gene. The CDR3 has 14 amino acids. For the CDR3, the DNA is TGTGCCAGCAGTACTCAGGGGGCGCGTAAAGGCTACACCTTC. It encodes CASSTQGARKGYTF.

This clone showed up just a few times. The chain has TRBV20-1 and TRBJ2-5; the D is unclear. V was cut by 6 bases and J by 5 bases, with 10 bases left in between. This CDR3 comprises 11 residues. The germline V gene has CDR1 DFQATT and CDR2 SNEGSKA (reference sequence). The DNA for the CDR3 is TGCAGTGCCCCTTTCGGGGAGACCCAGTACTTC. This sequence encodes CSAPFGETQYF.

CDR3 nucleotide sequence: TGCGCCAGCAGCCATGTCGACGGCGTTTCTGGAAACACCATATATTTT. Protein sequence: CASSHVDGVSGNTIYF. This chain uses TRBV4-1 with TRBJ1-3; D gene uncertain. Germline-derived CDR1 and CDR2 are MGHRA and YSYEKL. V was pared by 3 bases and J by 1 base, with 13 bases between. The length of the CDR3 is 16 residues.

The V and J genes are TRBV11-2 and TRBJ1-6, with D possibly TRBD1 on 6 matching bases. The length of the CDR3 is 16 residues. Germline V lookup: CDR1 SGHAT, CDR2 FQNNGV. V was trimmed by 1 base and J by 1 base, leaving 8 bases between them. The CDR3 DNA sequence: TGTGCCAGCAGCTTAGGCAGGGGTTCCTATAATTCACCCCTCCACTTT. Encoded protein: CASSLGRGSYNSPLHF.

V gene TRBV23-1 combines with J gene TRBJ2-7; 12 bases agree with TRBD1. TRBV23-1 is known as an ORF, though its function is uncertain. V gave up 0 bases and J gave up 12 bases; unmatched junction bases: 9. The CDR3 contains 15 residues. CDR3 sequence (DNA): TGCGCCAGCAGTCAATCGCGGGACAGGGGGCAAGAGGGGTACTTC. It encodes CASSQSRDRGQEGYF.

The chain has TRBV14 and TRBJ2-5, with 8 bases that match TRBD2. This CDR3 has 16 amino acids. The V gene end was trimmed by 0 bases and the J gene end by 6 bases; junction bases not matched to a gene: 9. In germline, CDR1 is SGHDN, CDR2 FVKESK. The CDR3 loop reads CASSQDVGRGGKTQYF. The CDR3 DNA reads as TGTGCCAGCAGCCAAGATGTAGGACGGGGGGGAAAGACCCAGTACTTC.

The J gene is TRBJ1-2, the V gene TRBV19; D might be TRBD1 (6 bases). The V gene lost 3 bases and the J gene lost 8 bases, with 16 bases spanning the gap. The germline V gene has CDR1 LNHDA and CDR2 SQIVND (reference sequence). The CDR3 has 14 amino acids. The CDR3 protein is CASSMYREVEGYTF. CDR3 bases: TGTGCCAGTAGTATGTACAGGGAAGTGGAGGGCTACACCTTC.

This clone is labeled large (0.1 to 1%). The J gene is TRBJ1-1, the V gene TRBV2; D gene ambiguous. Trimming stripped 8 bases from V and 11 bases from J, with 12 bases between. Germline CDR1 is SNHLY and CDR2 is FYNNEI. CDR3 length: 10 residues. CDR3 protein: CASGGGWAFF. CDR3 in DNA: TGTGCCAGCGGCGGAGGGTGGGCTTTCTTT.

V is TRBV7-9 and J is TRBJ1-6; D ambiguous. CDR1 is SEHNR, CDR2 FQNEAQ, per germline (reference sequence). The ends were cut back, 2 bases at V and 5 bases at J, with 7 bases in the middle. CDR3 size: 14 residues. The CDR3 region has the DNA TGTGCCAGCAGCTTAAAACCAGATAATTCACCCCTCCACTTT. It translates to CASSLKPDNSPLHF.

This clone showed up just a few times. The V gene is TRBV29-1, the J gene TRBJ1-1; 8 bases are shared with TRBD1. CDR3 length: 13 amino acids. The ends lost 7 bases at V and 3 bases at J; junction bases unmatched: 7. Germline V gives CDR1 SQVTM, CDR2 ANQGSEA. The chain's CDR3 is CSARTGMDTEAFF. The DNA for the CDR3 is TGCAGCGCAAGGACAGGGATGGACACTGAAGCTTTCTTT.

The rearrangement uses TRBV5-4 and TRBJ1-5; the D gene is possibly TRBD1 (5 bases). Germline CDR1 is SGHNT and CDR2 is YYREEE (reference sequence). The CDR3 has 15 residues. Trimming pared 0 bases from V and 7 bases from J, leaving 14 bases between. CDR3 sequence: CASSLGAGADQPQHF. The CDR3 DNA sequence: TGTGCCAGCAGCTTGGGGGCCGGGGCGGACCAGCCCCAGCATTTT. The full variable domain, its missing parts supplied by reference TRBV5-4 and TRBJ1-5, is ETGVTQSPTHLIKTRGQQVTLRCSSQSGHNTVSWYQQALGQGPQFIFQYYREEENGRGNFPPRFSGLQFPNYSSELNVNALELDDSALYLCASSLGAGADQPQHFGDGTRLSIL.

The chain carries TRBV7-9 and TRBJ2-1; no firm D call. V lost 5 bases and J lost 6, with 14 bases in between. Looked up from germline, CDR1 is SEHNR and CDR2 is FQNEAQ (reference sequence). The CDR3 runs to 14 residues. The chain's CDR3 is CASSQESGINEQFF. CDR3 DNA: TGTGCCAGCAGCCAAGAATCGGGTATCAATGAGCAGTTCTTC.

This sequence joins TRBV4-1 and TRBJ1-2; TRBD1 is a possible D gene (6 bases). CDR1 MGHRA and CDR2 YSYEKL come from the germline V gene. The ends were cut back, 1 base at V and 2 bases at J, with 8 bases in the middle. The CDR3 extends over 14 amino acids. CDR3 sequence: CASSQVQGNYGYTF. CDR3 coding DNA: TGCGCCAGCAGCCAAGTGCAGGGGAACTATGGCTACACCTTC.

The DNA for the CDR3 is TGTGCCAGCAGCCTAGGGGGCGGCCAGGGGGAGACCCAGTACTTC. Translated, it gives CASSLGGGQGETQYF. The chain joins TRBV7-3 to TRBJ2-5; 7 nucleotides line up with TRBD1. This CDR3 comprises 15 residues. Germline V gene sequence: CDR1 SGHTA, CDR2 FQGTGA. V trimming: 5 bases; J trimming: 5 bases; junction bases outside the gene matches: 11.

V and J are TRBV18 and TRBJ2-2, with TRBD2 matching over 13 bases. Per the germline V gene, CDR1 is KGHSH and CDR2 is LQKENI. The CDR3 extends over 22 amino acids. With 3 bases clipped from V and 2 bases from J, the junction kept 18 bases outside the gene matches. The CDR3 loop reads CASSPWSQGLAGPSYNTGELFF. CDR3 bases: TGTGCCAGCTCACCGTGGTCGCAGGGACTAGCGGGGCCCTCCTACAACACCGGGGAGCTGTTTTTT.

In this sample, this clone turned up a few times. This chain joins TRBV30 and TRBJ2-7; D uncertain. This CDR3 region has 11 residues. Germline loops: CDR1 GTSNPN, CDR2 SVGIG (reference sequence). V lost 1 base to trimming and J lost 5 bases, with 6 bases between them. CDR3 in amino acids: CAWSEANEQYF. CDR3 sequence (DNA): TGTGCCTGGAGTGAGGCAAACGAGCAGTACTTC.

The chain links TRBV6-5 to TRBJ1-5; TRBD1 aligns across 7 bases. V shed 8 bases and J 4 bases; nucleotides not matched to a gene: 8. CDR3 length: 14 residues. CDR1 and CDR2 (germline): MNHEY, SVGAGI. CDR3 sequence reads: CASQSGQINQPQHF. In nucleotides, the CDR3 is TGTGCCAGCCAATCGGGACAGATTAATCAGCCCCAGCATTTT.

V usage is TRBV30 and J usage is TRBJ2-4, with TRBD2 matching 7 bases. From germline, CDR1 is GTSNPN and CDR2 SVGIG (reference sequence). With V trimmed by 1 base and J by 0 bases, 3 bases remained unmatched. The CDR3 contains 15 residues. CDR3 in amino acids: CAWSGGGVAKNIQYF. The CDR3 DNA is TGTGCCTGGAGTGGGGGAGGGGTAGCCAAAAACATTCAGTACTTC.

The chain uses TRBV28 and TRBJ1-3, with 8 positions matching TRBD1. The trim removed 6 bases at V and 4 bases at J, leaving 2 bases unmatched. This CDR3 has 13 amino acids. Germline values: CDR1 MDHEN, CDR2 SYDVKM. The CDR3 sequence: CASSRTGGNTIYF. Here the CDR3 DNA reads TGTGCCAGCAGCCGGACAGGGGGAAACACCATATATTTT.

This chain links TRBV6-1 with TRBJ2-7; D is perhaps TRBD2 (5 bases). Germline-derived CDR1 and CDR2 are MNHNS and SASEGT. V was trimmed by 4 bases and J by 5 bases, leaving 15 bases between them. CDR3 length: 14 residues. The CDR3 spells CASSGRTPKDEQYV. DNA for the CDR3: TGTGCCAGCAGTGGGAGGACTCCGAAAGACGAGCAGTACGTC.

This rearrangement joins TRBV7-9 to TRBJ2-2, with TRBD1 matching over 8 bases. This CDR3 has 18 amino acids. Per germline, CDR1 SEHNR and CDR2 FQNEAQ (reference sequence). V shed 4 bases, J shed 5 bases, and the junction held 15 bases outside the gene matches. The CDR3 sequence: CASSSSRIRGRGTGELFF. The CDR3 bases are TGTGCCAGCAGCTCAAGCCGAATCAGGGGGCGAGGGACCGGGGAGCTGTTTTTT.

CDR3 DNA sequence: TGTGCCAGCAGTCCCGGGCCCTTTTGGCAGACCCAGTACTTC. Amino acid sequence: CASSPGPFWQTQYF. The V call is TRBV6-6, the J call TRBJ2-5; D unresolved. The length of the CDR3 is 14 residues. The germline CDR1 and CDR2 sequences are MNHNY and SVGAGI (reference sequence). Trimming took 5 bases from V and 6 from J, leaving 16 bases between them.

The chain joins TRBV6-5 to TRBJ1-2; perhaps TRBD1 as D (5 bases). CDR3 length: 12 residues. Germline loops: CDR1 MNHEY, CDR2 SVGAGI. The ends were cut back, 6 bases at V and 7 bases at J, with 12 bases in the middle. The chain's CDR3 is CASRQGVRGYTF. As DNA, the CDR3 is TGTGCCAGCAGACAAGGGGTCCGTGGCTACACCTTC.

The chain is built from TRBV29-1 and TRBJ1-2; 9 positions match TRBD1. Unmatched junction bases numbered 5, after V lost 7 bases and J lost 5 bases. This CDR3 region has 12 residues. The germline gives CDR1 SQVTM, CDR2 ANQGSEA. The CDR3 DNA follows: TGCAGCGCGGACAGGGGACGGTATGGCTACACCTTC. Translation gives CSADRGRYGYTF.